Listed below are T cell receptor beta chains from one sample, sequenced in a study of T cell repertoires in cytomegalovirus infection. TCRdb itself ran the reads through MiXCR, one entry per CDR3 protein. The repertoire consists of around 140,000 distinct CDR3 sequences, with about 6% occurring once and the leading ten covering about a sixth. Sequencing was carried out using PBMCs. These receptors were collected from a human donor in good health (CMV status not recorded). Some clones in this sample may be carry-over from other donors' samples. The conserved cysteine and the conserved F or W are not part of the CDR3 here.

v_call	j_call	cdr3_aa
TRBV29-1	TRBJ1-2	SVDPTGGTNGYT
TRBV7-2	TRBJ1-1	ASSLGGLGVPLNTEAF
TRBV3-1	TRBJ1-6	ASSPRTEAPLH
TRBV6-2/TRBV6-3	TRBJ1-2	ASSYSDLLGQRSGYT
TRBV7-2	TRBJ2-4	ASSFLPRGIAKNIQY
TRBV7-2	TRBJ1-4	ASSLGTGATEKLF
TRBV7-8	TRBJ1-1	ASSLVQGNTEAF
TRBV29-1	TRBJ1-2	SVEPRTGRYYGYT
TRBV29-1	TRBJ1-1	SVEREISTEAF
TRBV6-2/TRBV6-3	TRBJ1-5	ASKSGTALLNQPQH
TRBV7-9	TRBJ2-3	ASSRQGSLPDTQY
TRBV28	TRBJ2-4	AMRDRGQMLAKNIQY
TRBV2	TRBJ2-5	ASSERHSLGKTQY
TRBV7-2	TRBJ1-2	ASSPTRVIVNYGYT
TRBV9	TRBJ1-5	ASSVDGQFNQPQH
TRBV7-2	TRBJ2-7	ASSSSGTRAYEQY
TRBV12-3/TRBV12-4	TRBJ2-5	ASSSARGTSTQY
TRBV19	TRBJ1-4	ASRYPEEKLF
TRBV20-1	TRBJ2-1	SAPPRAGGVKEQF
TRBV2	TRBJ2-3	ASKERLAGGFTDTQY
TRBV6-6	TRBJ2-7	ASSYRDRVEEQY
TRBV28	TRBJ2-2	ASRRPAGFTGELF
TRBV20-1	TRBJ1-2	SAIPYRGHYGYT
TRBV28	TRBJ1-5	ASSLGRGSNNQPQH
TRBV19	TRBJ2-1	ASSIGGRDEQF
TRBV7-2	TRBJ2-5	ASNTWTDGTQY
TRBV5-1	TRBJ2-7	ASSLVSGRTEQY
TRBV20-1	TRBJ2-7	SAKGGISYEQY
TRBV20-1	TRBJ2-1	SARPPGGNGNEQF
TRBV7-6	TRBJ1-1	ASSSEGGTEAF
TRBV5-4	TRBJ2-3	ASSFGLAGSSSTDTQY
TRBV6-5	TRBJ2-5	ASSSGEVKTQY